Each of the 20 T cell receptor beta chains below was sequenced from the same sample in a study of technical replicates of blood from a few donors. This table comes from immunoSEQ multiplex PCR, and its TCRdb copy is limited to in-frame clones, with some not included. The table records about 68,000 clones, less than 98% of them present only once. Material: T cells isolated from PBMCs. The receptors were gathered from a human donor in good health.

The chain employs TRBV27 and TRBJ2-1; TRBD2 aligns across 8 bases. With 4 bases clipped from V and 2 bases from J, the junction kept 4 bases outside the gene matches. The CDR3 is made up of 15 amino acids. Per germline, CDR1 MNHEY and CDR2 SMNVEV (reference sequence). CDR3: CASSSISGAYNEQFF. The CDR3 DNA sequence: TGTGCCAGCAGTTCGATTAGCGGGGCCTACAATGAGCAGTTCTTC.

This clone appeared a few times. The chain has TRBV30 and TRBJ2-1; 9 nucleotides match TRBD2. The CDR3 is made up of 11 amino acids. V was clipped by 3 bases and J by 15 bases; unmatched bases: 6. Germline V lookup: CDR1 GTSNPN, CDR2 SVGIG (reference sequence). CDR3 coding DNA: TGTGCCTGGAGCGCCGGGACTAGCCCGTTCTTC. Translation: CAWSAGTSPFF.

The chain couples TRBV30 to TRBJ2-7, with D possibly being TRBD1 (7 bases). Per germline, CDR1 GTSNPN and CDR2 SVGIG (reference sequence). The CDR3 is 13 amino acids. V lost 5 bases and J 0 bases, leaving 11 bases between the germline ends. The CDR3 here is CAWAGGSSYEQYF. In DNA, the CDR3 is TGTGCCTGGGCAGGGGGGAGCTCCTACGAGCAGTACTTC.

This CDR3 reads CSVSVTRGSFTYEQYF. The CDR3 DNA reads TGCAGCGTGTCTGTGACCCGCGGGAGTTTCACCTACGAGCAGTACTTC. This sequence joins TRBV29-1 and TRBJ2-7, with TRBD2 matching 7 bases. V shed 6 bases, J shed 2 bases, and the junction held 16 bases outside the gene matches. This CDR3 spans 16 amino acids. The germline V gene has CDR1 SQVTM and CDR2 ANQGSEA.

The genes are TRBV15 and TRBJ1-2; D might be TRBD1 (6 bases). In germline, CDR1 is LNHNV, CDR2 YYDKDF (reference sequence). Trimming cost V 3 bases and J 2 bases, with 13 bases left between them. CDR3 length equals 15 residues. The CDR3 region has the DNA TGTGCCACCAGCAGGAAACGGACAGAAAACTATGGCTACACCTTC. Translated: CATSRKRTENYGYTF.

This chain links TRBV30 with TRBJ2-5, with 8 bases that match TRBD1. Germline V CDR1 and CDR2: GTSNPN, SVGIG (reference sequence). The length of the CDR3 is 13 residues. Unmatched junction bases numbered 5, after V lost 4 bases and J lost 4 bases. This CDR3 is CAWTGGIGETQYF. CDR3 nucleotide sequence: TGTGCCTGGACAGGGGGCATAGGAGAGACCCAGTACTTC.

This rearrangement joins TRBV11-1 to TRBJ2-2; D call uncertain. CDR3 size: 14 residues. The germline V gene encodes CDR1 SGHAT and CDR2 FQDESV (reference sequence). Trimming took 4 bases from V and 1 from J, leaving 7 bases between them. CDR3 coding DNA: TGTGCCAGCAGCTCTAGTCGGAACACCGGGGAGCTGTTTTTT. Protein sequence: CASSSSRNTGELFF.

The CDR3 loop reads CASSFEREVYEQYF. CDR3 in DNA: TGTGCCAGCAGCTTTGAGCGGGAAGTTTACGAGCAGTACTTC. V usage is TRBV7-2 and J usage is TRBJ2-7; TRBD2 agrees at 7 bases. CDR1 and CDR2 from the germline V gene are SGHTA and FQGNSA. The V and J ends lost 3 bases and 4 bases, in that order; junction bases with no gene match: 6. The CDR3 extends over 14 amino acids. Based on the CDR3 plus reference TRBV7-2 and TRBJ2-7, the full variable domain is GAGVSQSPSNKVTEKGKDVELRCDPISGHTALYWYRQSLGQGLEFLIYFQGNSAPDKSGLPSDRFSAERTGGSVSTLTIQRTQQEDSAVYLCASSFEREVYEQYFGPGTRLTVT.

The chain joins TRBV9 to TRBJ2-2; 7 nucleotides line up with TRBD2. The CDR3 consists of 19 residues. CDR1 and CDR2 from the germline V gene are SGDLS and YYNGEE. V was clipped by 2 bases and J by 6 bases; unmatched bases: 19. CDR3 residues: CASSVDMGGTPKIAGELFF. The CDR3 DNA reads TGTGCCAGCAGCGTTGATATGGGGGGGACCCCTAAGATTGCCGGGGAGCTGTTTTTT.

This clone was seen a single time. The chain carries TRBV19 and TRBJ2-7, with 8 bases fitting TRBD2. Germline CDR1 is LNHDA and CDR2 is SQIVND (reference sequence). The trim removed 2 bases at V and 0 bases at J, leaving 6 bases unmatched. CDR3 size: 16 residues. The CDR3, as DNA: TGTGCCAGTAGTATATTGGCGGCGGGAGGCTCCTACGAGCAGTACTTC. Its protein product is CASSILAAGGSYEQYF. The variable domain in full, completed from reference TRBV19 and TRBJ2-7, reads DGGITQSPKYLFRKEGQNVTLSCEQNLNHDAMYWYRQDPGQGLRLIYYSQIVNDFQKGDIAEGYSVSREKKESFPLTVTSAQKNPTAFYLCASSILAAGGSYEQYFGPGTRLTVT.

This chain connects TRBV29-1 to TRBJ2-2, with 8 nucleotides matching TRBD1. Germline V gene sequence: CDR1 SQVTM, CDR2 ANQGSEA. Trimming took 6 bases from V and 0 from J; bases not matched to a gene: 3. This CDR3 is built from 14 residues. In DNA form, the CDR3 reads TGCAGCGTAAAGACAGGGGCGAACACCGGGGAGCTGTTTTTT. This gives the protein CSVKTGANTGELFF.

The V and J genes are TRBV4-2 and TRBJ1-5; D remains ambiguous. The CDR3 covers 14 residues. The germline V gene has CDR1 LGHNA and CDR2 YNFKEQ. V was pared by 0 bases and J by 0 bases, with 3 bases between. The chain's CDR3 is CASSQDNSNQPQHF. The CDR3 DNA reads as TGTGCCAGCAGCCAAGACAATAGCAATCAGCCCCAGCATTTT.

CDR3 bases: TGTGCCAGCAGCCAATCGCCAGGGAACTATGGCTACACCTTC. As protein: CASSQSPGNYGYTF. The chain uses TRBV16 and TRBJ1-2, with a possible D match to TRBD1 (5 bases). CDR1 is KGHSY and CDR2 is FQNENV in the germline V gene. There are 14 residues in the CDR3. Trimming left V 0 bases short and J 2 bases short, with 7 bases between.

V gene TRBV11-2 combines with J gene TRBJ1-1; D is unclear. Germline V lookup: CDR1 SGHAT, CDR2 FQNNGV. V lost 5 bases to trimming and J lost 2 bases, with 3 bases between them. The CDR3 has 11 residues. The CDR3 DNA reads TGTGCCAGCAGCCTTAACACTGAAGCTTTCTTT. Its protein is CASSLNTEAFF.

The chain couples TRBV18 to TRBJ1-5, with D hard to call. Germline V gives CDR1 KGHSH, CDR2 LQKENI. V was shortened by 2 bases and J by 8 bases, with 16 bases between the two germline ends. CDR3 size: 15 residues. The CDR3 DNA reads TGTGCCAGCTCACCATTGTTAACCCGCGGAGAGCCCCAGCATTTT. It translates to CASSPLLTRGEPQHF. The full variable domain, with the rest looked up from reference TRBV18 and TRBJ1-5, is NAGVMQNPRHLVRRRGQEARLRCSPMKGHSHVYWYRQLPEEGLKFMVYLQKENIIDESGMPKERFSAEFPKEGPSILRIQQVVRGDSAAYFCASSPLLTRGEPQHFGDGTRLSIL.

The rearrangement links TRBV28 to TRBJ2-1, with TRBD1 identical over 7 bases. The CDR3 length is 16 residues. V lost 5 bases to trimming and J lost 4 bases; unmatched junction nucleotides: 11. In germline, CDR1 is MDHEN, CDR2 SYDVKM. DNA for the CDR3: TGTGCCAGCAGTCCCCCGACAGGGACCTTTTACAATGAGCAGTTCTTC. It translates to CASSPPTGTFYNEQFF.

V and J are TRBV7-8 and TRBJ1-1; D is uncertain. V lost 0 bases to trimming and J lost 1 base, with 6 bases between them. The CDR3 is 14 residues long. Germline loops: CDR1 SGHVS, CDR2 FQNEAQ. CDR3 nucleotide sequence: TGTGCCAGCAGCTTAGCAGGAGGGAACACTGAAGCTTTCTTT. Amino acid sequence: CASSLAGGNTEAFF.

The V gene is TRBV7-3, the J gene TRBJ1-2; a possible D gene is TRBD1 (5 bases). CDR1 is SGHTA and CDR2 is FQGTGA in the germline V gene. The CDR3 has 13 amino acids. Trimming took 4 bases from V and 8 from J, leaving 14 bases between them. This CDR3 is CASSSGQSRGYTF. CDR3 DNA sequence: TGTGCCAGCAGCTCAGGACAATCACGAGGCTACACCTTC. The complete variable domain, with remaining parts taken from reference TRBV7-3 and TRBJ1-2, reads GAGVSQTPSNKVTEKGKYVELRCDPISGHTALYWYRQSLGQGPEFLIYFQGTGAADDSGLPNDRFFAVRPEGSVSTLKIQRTERGDSAVYLCASSSGQSRGYTFGSGTRLTVV.

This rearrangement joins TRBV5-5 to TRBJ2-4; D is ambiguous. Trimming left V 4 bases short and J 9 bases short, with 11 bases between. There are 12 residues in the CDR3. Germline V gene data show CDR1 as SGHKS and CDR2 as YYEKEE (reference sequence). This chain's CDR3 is CASSLDIGIQYF. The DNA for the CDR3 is TGTGCCAGCAGCCTCGACATTGGCATTCAGTACTTC.

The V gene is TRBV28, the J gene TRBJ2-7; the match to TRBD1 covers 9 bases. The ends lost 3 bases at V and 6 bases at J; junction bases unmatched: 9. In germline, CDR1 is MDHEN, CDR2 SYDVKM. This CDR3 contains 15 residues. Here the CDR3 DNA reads TGTGCCAGCAGTTTTCCGGGGACAGGGAATTCCGAGCAGTACTTC. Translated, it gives CASSFPGTGNSEQYF.